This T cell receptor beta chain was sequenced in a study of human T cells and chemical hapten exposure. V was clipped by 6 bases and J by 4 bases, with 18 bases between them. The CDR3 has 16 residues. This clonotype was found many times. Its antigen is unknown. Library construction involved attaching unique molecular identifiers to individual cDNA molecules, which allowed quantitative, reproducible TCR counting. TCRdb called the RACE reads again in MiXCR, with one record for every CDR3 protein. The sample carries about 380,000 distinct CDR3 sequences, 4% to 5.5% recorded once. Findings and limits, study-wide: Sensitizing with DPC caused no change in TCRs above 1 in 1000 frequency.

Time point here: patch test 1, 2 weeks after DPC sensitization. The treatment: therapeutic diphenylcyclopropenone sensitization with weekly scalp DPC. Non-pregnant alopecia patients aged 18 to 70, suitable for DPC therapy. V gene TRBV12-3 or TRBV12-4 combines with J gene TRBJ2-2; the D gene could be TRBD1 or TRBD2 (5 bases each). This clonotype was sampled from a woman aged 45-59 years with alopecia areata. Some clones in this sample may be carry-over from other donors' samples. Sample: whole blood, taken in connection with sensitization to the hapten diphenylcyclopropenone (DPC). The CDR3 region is CASSLVRGTGTGELFF. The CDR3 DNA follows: TGTGCCAGCAGCCTCGTGCGAGGGACGGGCACCGGGGAGCTGTTTTTT.